In its sample, the clone carrying this T cell receptor beta chain was seen once. The TCR beta repertoire was assessed by survey-level immunoSEQ sequencing. Profiled with immunoSEQ multiplex PCR; TCRdb holds only in-frame clones, not every one. The sample has around 49,000 clones; approximately 93% are singletons. The germline V gene has CDR1 SGHDT and CDR2 YYEEEE. The CDR3 has 14 residues. With 0 bases removed from V and 3 bases from J, the gap between germline ends came to 6 bases. The chain uses TRBV5-6 and TRBJ2-2, with D possibly TRBD1 on 5 matching bases. Sequencing input: PBMCs. The receptor was derived from a man in his forties with rheumatoid arthritis. The CDR3 nucleotides are TGTGCCAGCAGCTTGGAGGGGTACACCGGGGAGCTGTTTTTT. Translating it yields CASSLEGYTGELFF.